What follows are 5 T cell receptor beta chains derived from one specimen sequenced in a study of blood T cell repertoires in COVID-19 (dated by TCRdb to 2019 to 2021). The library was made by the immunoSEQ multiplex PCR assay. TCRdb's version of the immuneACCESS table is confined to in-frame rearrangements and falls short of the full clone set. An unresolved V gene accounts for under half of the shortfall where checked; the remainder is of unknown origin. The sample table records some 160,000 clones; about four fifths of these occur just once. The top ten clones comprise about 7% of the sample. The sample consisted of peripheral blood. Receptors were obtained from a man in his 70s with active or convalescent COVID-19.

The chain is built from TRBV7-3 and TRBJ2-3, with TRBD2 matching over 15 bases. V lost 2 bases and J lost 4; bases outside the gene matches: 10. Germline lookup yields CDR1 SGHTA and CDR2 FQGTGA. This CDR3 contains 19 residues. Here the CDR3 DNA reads TGTGCCAGCAGCTTAGGGTGGACTAGCGGGAGGGCCCGGGCAGATACGCAGTATTTT. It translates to CASSLGWTSGRARADTQYF.

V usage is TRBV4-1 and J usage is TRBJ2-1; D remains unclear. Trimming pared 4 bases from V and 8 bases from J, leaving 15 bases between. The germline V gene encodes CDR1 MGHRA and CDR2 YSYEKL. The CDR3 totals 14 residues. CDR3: CASSLPGLADEQFF. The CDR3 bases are TGCGCCAGCAGCCTCCCCGGTCTGGCGGATGAGCAGTTCTTC.

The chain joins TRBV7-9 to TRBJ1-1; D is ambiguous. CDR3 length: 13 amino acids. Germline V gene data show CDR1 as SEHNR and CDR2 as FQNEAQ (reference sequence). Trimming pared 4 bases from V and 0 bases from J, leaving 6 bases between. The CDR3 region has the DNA TGTGCCAGCAGCTCACATCTGAACACTGAAGCTTTCTTT. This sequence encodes CASSSHLNTEAFF.

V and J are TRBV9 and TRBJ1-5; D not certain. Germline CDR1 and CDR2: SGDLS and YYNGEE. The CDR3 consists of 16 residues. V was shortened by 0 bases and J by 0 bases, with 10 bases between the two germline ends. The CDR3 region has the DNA TGTGCCAGCAGCGTAGGGGAAGACTATAGCAATCAGCCCCAGCATTTT. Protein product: CASSVGEDYSNQPQHF.

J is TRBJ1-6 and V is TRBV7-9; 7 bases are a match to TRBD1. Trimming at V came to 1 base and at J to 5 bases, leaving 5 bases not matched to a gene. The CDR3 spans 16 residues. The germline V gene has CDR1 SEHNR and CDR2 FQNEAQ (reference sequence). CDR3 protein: CASSLGAGTDNSPLHF. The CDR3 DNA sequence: TGTGCCAGCAGCTTAGGCGCAGGGACAGATAATTCACCCCTCCACTTT.